Below are 10 T cell receptor beta chains sequenced from a single sample in a study of shared clonotypes between healthy human individuals. The assay was immunoSEQ multiplex PCR, and TCRdb's table has in-frame clones only and misses some. Of just over 2,000,000 clones listed, 85% to 95% are singletons. The specimen sequenced was naive CD4+ T cells sorted from blood. The subset here: CD45RA+ positively selected. These receptors all stem from a man aged 18 to 30 in good health.

The chain couples TRBV10-3 to TRBJ1-5; D ambiguous. The CDR3 covers 13 residues. The germline V and J ends were trimmed by 6 bases and 0 bases, with 6 bases remaining between them. Per germline, CDR1 ENHRY and CDR2 SYGVKD. The CDR3 nucleotides read TGTGCCATCAGCCATTATAGCAATCAGCCCCAGCATTTT. Residues: CAISHYSNQPQHF.

This chain connects TRBV27 to TRBJ1-5, with TRBD1 identical over 7 bases. V shed 4 bases, J shed 0 bases, and the junction held 3 bases outside the gene matches. Germline V gene lookup returns CDR1 MNHEY and CDR2 SMNVEV (reference sequence). This CDR3 comprises 15 residues. CDR3 sequence (DNA): TGTGCCAGCAGTTCAGGGGGTCTTAGCAATCAGCCCCAGCATTTT. Its translation is CASSSGGLSNQPQHF.

The rearrangement joins TRBV11-2 to TRBJ1-1; no reliable D call. Looked up from germline, CDR1 is SGHAT and CDR2 is FQNNGV. The CDR3 has 10 residues. Trimming took 8 bases from V and 6 from J, leaving 7 bases between them. The CDR3 spells CASGRSEAFF. In DNA form, the CDR3 reads TGTGCCAGCGGACGGTCTGAAGCTTTCTTT.

The rearrangement uses TRBV19 and TRBJ2-7; unclear D gene. Germline assignment: CDR1 LNHDA and CDR2 SQIVND (reference sequence). Between the trimmed V and J ends, which lost 0 bases and 7 bases, there was a span of 10 bases. The CDR3 sequence is 13 residues long. The CDR3 spells CASSIDLGKEQYF. The DNA for the CDR3 is TGTGCCAGTAGTATAGATCTGGGAAAAGAGCAGTACTTC.

The J gene is TRBJ2-7, the V gene TRBV10-2, with 8 bases fitting TRBD1. The CDR3 runs 12 residues. The V gene's germline CDR1 is WSHSY and CDR2 SAAADI. V shed 10 bases and J 6 bases; nucleotides not matched to a gene: 8. CDR3: CATGQGSLEQYF. The CDR3 DNA follows: TGCGCCACCGGACAGGGATCTCTCGAGCAGTACTTC.

This clone has just one count. The chain links TRBV5-1 to TRBJ1-4, with TRBD1 matching 8 bases. Trimming removed 4 bases from V and 8 bases from J; junction bases left unmatched: 4. The germline V gene encodes CDR1 SGHRS and CDR2 YFSETQ. There are 13 residues in the CDR3. CDR3 in amino acids: CASSTDRAEKLFF. The DNA of the CDR3 is TGCGCCAGCAGCACGGACAGGGCGGAAAAACTGTTTTTT.

The chain recombines TRBV5-6 with TRBJ2-7, with D perhaps given as TRBD1 or TRBD2 (6 bases each). Trimming shortened V by 4 bases and J by 2 bases, and 16 bases separated the two germline ends. This CDR3 has 15 amino acids. Germline CDR1 is SGHDT and CDR2 is YYEEEE. This CDR3 reads CASSPEPGATYEQYF. In nucleotides, the CDR3 is TGTGCCAGCAGCCCGGAGCCGGGGGCAACCTACGAGCAGTACTTC.

Comments on this clone: Other DNA sequences of this sample code for an identical CDR3. The chain uses TRBV6-5 and TRBJ2-7; D gene ambiguous. Germline V CDR1 and CDR2: MNHEY, SVGAGI. The CDR3 is 11 amino acids. V lost 5 bases, J lost 3 bases, and 5 bases lay in between. Here the CDR3 DNA reads TGTGCCAGCAGTCGCCTCTACGAGCAGTACTTC. It encodes CASSRLYEQYF.

To note about this clone: Other nucleotide sequences from this sample produce the same CDR3. The rearrangement links TRBV5-1 to TRBJ1-6; 7 bases are a match to TRBD1. Germline values: CDR1 SGHRS, CDR2 YFSETQ. V was pared by 0 bases and J by 3 bases, with 0 bases of the junction left unmatched. CDR3 length: 15 amino acids. CDR3 sequence (DNA): TGCGCCAGCAGCTTGGGACAGGGCTATAATTCACCCCTCCACTTT. It is translated as CASSLGQGYNSPLHF.

The chain combines TRBV18 with TRBJ2-1; 11 bases agree with TRBD2. After removal of 1 base from V and 1 base from J, the junction contained 9 bases not matched to a gene. The germline CDR1 and CDR2 sequences are KGHSH and LQKENI. The CDR3 loop spans 19 amino acids. CDR3 sequence: CASSPLSTSGVVSYNEQFF. The CDR3 coding sequence is TGTGCCAGCTCACCACTCTCGACTAGCGGGGTCGTATCCTACAATGAGCAGTTCTTC.